The 17 T cell receptor beta chains reported below all come from one sample, sequenced in a study of PD-1 blockade in classical Hodgkin lymphoma. Data came from immunoSEQ multiplex PCR; TCRdb stores just in-frame clones and leaves some out. The sample yields roughly 20,000 clones, about nine tenths seen once. In every patient, relapse followed autologous stem cell transplantation, while exposure to brentuximab vedotin differed. The specimen was peripheral blood mononuclear cells (PBMCs), collected before the second cycle of nivolumab. All receptors come from a human donor with classical Hodgkin lymphoma.

The V and J genes are TRBV27 and TRBJ1-6; no definite D call. The germline V gene encodes CDR1 MNHEY and CDR2 SMNVEV (reference sequence). The CDR3 runs to 16 residues. Trimming pared 2 bases from V and 2 bases from J, leaving 10 bases between. CDR3 amino acids: CASSLRAVTYNSPLHF. In DNA form, the CDR3 reads TGTGCCAGCAGTTTACGGGCAGTTACCTATAATTCACCCCTCCACTTT.

The chain recombines TRBV27 with TRBJ2-5; 8 bases fit TRBD2. Per the germline V gene, CDR1 is MNHEY and CDR2 is SMNVEV (reference sequence). Trimming cost V 3 bases and J 4 bases; bases outside gene matches: 7. CDR3 length: 15 amino acids. The CDR3 nucleotides read TGTGCCAGCAGTTTCTACGGGGGGGCCGGAGAGACCCAGTACTTC. This encodes CASSFYGGAGETQYF.

The chain couples TRBV7-2 to TRBJ1-2, with D hard to call. The V end was cut by 0 bases, the J end by 8 bases, with 7 bases between. CDR3 length: 12 amino acids. Germline CDR1 SGHTA, CDR2 FQGNSA. CDR3 in DNA: TGTGCCAGCAGCTTAGCGGAATTCGGCTACACCTTC. It yields the protein CASSLAEFGYTF.

J is TRBJ2-1 and V is TRBV2, with TRBD1 as a possible D gene (6 bases). The V gene's germline CDR1 is SNHLY and CDR2 FYNNEI. This CDR3 comprises 12 residues. Trimming took 8 bases from V and 5 from J, leaving 10 bases between them. The CDR3 loop reads CASRDKNNEQFF. The CDR3, as DNA: TGTGCCAGCCGGGACAAAAACAATGAGCAGTTCTTC.

CDR3 loop: CASALGRAYEQYF. The CDR3 nucleotides read TGTGCCAGCGCCCTCGGCAGGGCCTACGAGCAGTACTTC. The gene calls are TRBV6-6 and TRBJ2-7, with D perhaps TRBD1 (5 bases). The V gene lost 8 bases and the J gene lost 2 bases, with 13 bases spanning the gap. There are 13 residues in the CDR3. CDR1 is MNHNY, CDR2 SVGAGI, per germline (reference sequence).

Written as DNA, the CDR3 is TGTGCCAGCAGTGATTTCAGGAACACCGGGGAGCTGTTTTTT. It translates to CASSDFRNTGELFF. This chain links TRBV2 with TRBJ2-2, with D unclear. From germline, CDR1 is SNHLY and CDR2 FYNNEI. This CDR3 spans 14 amino acids. V gave up 3 bases and J gave up 1 base, with 6 bases separating them.

The gene calls are TRBV4-2 and TRBJ2-7; D not certain. V was cut by 1 base and J by 1 base, with 8 bases left in between. This CDR3 spans 14 amino acids. Germline V gene lookup returns CDR1 LGHNA and CDR2 YNFKEQ. The CDR3 sequence: CASSQGSGSYEQYF. CDR3 DNA sequence: TGTGCCAGCAGCCAAGGGTCTGGTTCCTACGAGCAGTACTTC.

The genes are TRBV20-1 and TRBJ1-1; D is undetermined. Germline assignment: CDR1 DFQATT and CDR2 SNEGSKA (reference sequence). The CDR3 is 11 amino acids. V lost 3 bases and J 3 bases, leaving 5 bases between the germline ends. The CDR3 sequence: CSASGDTEAFF. CDR3 DNA sequence: TGCAGTGCTAGTGGCGACACTGAAGCTTTCTTT.

The chain links TRBV5-1 to TRBJ2-5; either TRBD1 or TRBD2 may fit D (5 bases each). Looked up from germline, CDR1 is SGHRS and CDR2 is YFSETQ. Deletions cut 3 bases from V and 3 bases from J, with 15 bases between. The CDR3 is 15 residues long. The CDR3 DNA sequence: TGCGCCAGCAGCTCAAAGGGGACCGGCGAAGAGACCCAGTACTTC. Translation gives CASSSKGTGEETQYF.

The chain couples TRBV19 to TRBJ2-7, with a tentative D call TRBD2 (5 bases). Germline V CDR1 and CDR2: LNHDA, SQIVND (reference sequence). Trimming left V 6 bases short and J 5 bases short, with 14 bases between. The CDR3 runs to 13 residues. The CDR3 sequence: CASRMAGVHEQYF. As DNA, the CDR3 is TGTGCCAGTAGGATGGCGGGTGTACACGAGCAGTACTTC.

The chain recombines TRBV7-2 with TRBJ2-5, with 16 positions matching TRBD2. CDR1 and CDR2 from the germline V gene are SGHTA and FQGNSA. This CDR3 has 19 amino acids. The V gene end was trimmed by 3 bases and the J gene end by 5 bases; junction bases not matched to a gene: 12. CDR3 loop: CASSFGPGTSGGAWETQYF. The DNA for the CDR3 is TGTGCCAGCAGCTTTGGTCCCGGGACTAGCGGGGGGGCCTGGGAGACCCAGTACTTC. Filled out from reference TRBV7-2 and TRBJ2-5, the complete variable domain reads GAGVSQSPSNKVTEKGKDVELRCDPISGHTALYWYRQSLGQGLEFLIYFQGNSAPDKSGLPSDRFSAERTGGSVSTLTIQRTQQEDSAVYLCASSFGPGTSGGAWETQYFGPGTRLLVL.

The V and J genes are TRBV5-1 and TRBJ2-3, with unresolved D. CDR3 size: 14 residues. Germline lookup yields CDR1 SGHRS and CDR2 YFSETQ. Trimming removed 1 base at V and 2 bases at J, with 8 bases between. The CDR3 DNA follows: TGCGCCAGCAGCTTGATCGCGGCCACAGATACGCAGTATTTT. Encoded protein: CASSLIAATDTQYF.

This sequence joins TRBV6-5 and TRBJ1-2; D uncertain. The germline gives CDR1 MNHEY, CDR2 SVGAGI. The V gene lost 6 bases and the J gene lost 4 bases, with 15 bases spanning the gap. This CDR3 is 14 amino acids long. The CDR3: CASSPSIYGYGYTF. For the CDR3, the DNA is TGTGCCAGCAGCCCCTCGATCTATGGCTATGGCTACACCTTC.

The chain employs TRBV7-8 and TRBJ2-7; 14 nucleotides match TRBD2. The V segment lost 1 base and the J segment 2 bases; nucleotides outside the gene matches: 1. The CDR3 is made up of 16 amino acids. CDR1 and CDR2 from the germline V gene are SGHVS and FQNEAQ. The CDR3 sequence: CASSLGTSGGTYEQYF. The CDR3 DNA reads as TGTGCCAGCAGCTTAGGGACTAGCGGGGGGACCTACGAGCAGTACTTC.

Here the CDR3 DNA reads TGTGCCAGCAGTACTAGCGGGGACCCCTACGAGCAGTACTTC. This translates into CASSTSGDPYEQYF. V and J are TRBV7-8 and TRBJ2-7; 10 nucleotides align to TRBD2. Trimming cost V 6 bases and J 2 bases; bases outside gene matches: 4. The CDR3 extends over 14 amino acids. The germline V gene has CDR1 SGHVS and CDR2 FQNEAQ. Together with reference TRBV7-8 and TRBJ2-7, the CDR3 gives the full variable domain: GAGVSQSPRYKVAKRGQDVALRCDPISGHVSLFWYQQALGQGPEFLTYFQNEAQLDKSGLPSDRFFAERPEGSVSTLKIQRTQQEDSAVYLCASSTSGDPYEQYFGPGTRLTVT.

The chain employs TRBV2 and TRBJ1-1; D gene unclear. V was clipped by 0 bases and J by 6 bases, with 20 bases between them. From germline, CDR1 is SNHLY and CDR2 FYNNEI. CDR3 length: 17 residues. The CDR3 region has the DNA TGTGCCAGCAGTGAAGCGCTTATCGGAATAGGCGTCGCTGAAGCTTTCTTT. It is translated as CASSEALIGIGVAEAFF.

The chain combines TRBV6-5 with TRBJ1-3; 7 positions match TRBD1. The J segment lost 0 bases and the V segment lost 7 bases, leaving 6 bases of the junction unmatched. Germline V gives CDR1 MNHEY, CDR2 SVGAGI. The CDR3 contains 15 residues. CDR3: CASTEGDSSGNTIYF. CDR3 sequence (DNA): TGTGCCAGCACCGAAGGGGACAGCTCTGGAAACACCATATATTTT.